One sample yielded the 4 T cell receptor beta chains listed below, sequenced in a study of shared clonotypes between healthy human individuals. Some clones are missing from TCRdb's copy, which holds only in-frame ones; the method was immunoSEQ multiplex PCR. The sample lists 450,000 to 600,000 clones; around three quarters were seen once. The sample was PBMCs. Every receptor here comes from a middle-aged woman in good health. Some clones in this sample may be carry-over from other donors' samples.

Note on this clone: Being one base from a much bigger clone, this may be a read error. This specimen includes other DNA sequences encoding the same CDR3. This chain connects TRBV18 to TRBJ2-2; D gene unclear. The CDR3 has 12 amino acids. Trimming removed 2 bases from V and 4 bases from J, with 2 bases in between. Looked up from germline, CDR1 is KGHSH and CDR2 is LQKENI. The CDR3 loop is CASSPGTGELFF. CDR3 in DNA: TGTGCCAGCTCACCAGGCACCGGGGAGCTGTTTTTT.

The rearrangement joins TRBV6-6 to TRBJ1-1; D gene unclear. The CDR3 runs 15 residues. Germline assignment: CDR1 MNHNY and CDR2 SVGAGI (reference sequence). V was shortened by 0 bases and J by 0 bases, with 8 bases between the two germline ends. Here the CDR3 reads CASSYSRTLNTEAFF. In nucleotides, the CDR3 is TGTGCCAGCAGTTACTCCAGGACTTTGAACACTGAAGCTTTCTTT.

As regards this clone: A single base separates this from a much larger clone, so it may be a read error. Because the CDR3 is missing its conserved closing phenylalanine or tryptophan, this is likely a read error. The rearrangement links TRBV29-1 to TRBJ1-1, with D uncertain. V was trimmed by 4 bases and J by 1 base, leaving 10 bases between them. CDR3 size: 13 residues. From germline, CDR1 is SQVTM and CDR2 ANQGSEA. The DNA of the CDR3 is TGCAGCGTTGGCGTGGGCGGGAACACTGAAGCTTTCCTT. Protein product: CSVGVGGNTEAFL.

The chain carries TRBV29-1 and TRBJ2-7; D might be TRBD1 or TRBD2, each matching 5 bases. The germline V gene has CDR1 SQVTM and CDR2 ANQGSEA. The length of the CDR3 is 13 residues. V gave up 5 bases and J gave up 5 bases, with 16 bases separating them. The CDR3, as DNA: TGCAGCGTTCTTGGGGGAACCTCACACGAGCAGTACTTC. Residues: CSVLGGTSHEQYF.